A single sample gave rise to the 27 T cell receptor beta chains below, sequenced in a study of blood T cells in healthy people across ages. A sample-barcoded 5' primer and a J-beta primer mix were used in a second PCR of roughly 7 to 11 cycles. MiXCR was run by TCRdb on the 5' RACE reads, yielding one entry per CDR3 protein. This sample has 1.8 million or so distinct CDR3 sequences, with around 40% found just once. Sequencing was carried out using blood. The source of these receptors is a human donor in good health.

The gene calls are TRBV9 and TRBJ2-3; TRBD1 matches 12 bases. Trimming removed 4 bases from V and 6 bases from J; junction bases left unmatched: 9. The CDR3 loop spans 16 amino acids. Germline loops: CDR1 SGDLS, CDR2 YYNGEE. CDR3 protein: CASSPTGTGGFDTQYF. CDR3 DNA sequence: TGTGCCAGCAGCCCTACCGGGACAGGGGGCTTTGATACGCAGTATTTT.

A few counts support this clonotype. The chain couples TRBV12-3 or TRBV12-4 to TRBJ2-1; 8 bases line up with TRBD2. This CDR3 has 14 residues. V was pared by 6 bases and J by 10 bases, with 11 bases of the junction left unmatched. The CDR3 sequence is CASSVAGPTAEQFF. The DNA for the CDR3 is TGTGCCAGCAGCGTAGCGGGGCCCACGGCCGAGCAGTTCTTC.

This clonotype was counted between two and nine times. CDR3 coding DNA: TGCAGTGCCAACCTAGCGGGGATACAAGAGACCCAGTACTTC. Protein: CSANLAGIQETQYF. V gene TRBV20-1 combines with J gene TRBJ2-5; 9 nucleotides match TRBD2. This CDR3 has 14 residues. Germline CDR1 reads DFQATT; CDR2 reads SNEGSKA (reference sequence). The V gene end was trimmed by 6 bases and the J gene end by 2 bases; junction bases not matched to a gene: 7.

This clonotype was seen many times. The V call is TRBV2, the J call TRBJ2-1, with TRBD2 identical over 9 bases. CDR1 is SNHLY and CDR2 is FYNNEI in the germline V gene. V trimming: 3 bases; J trimming: 4 bases; junction bases outside the gene matches: 7. This CDR3 contains 16 residues. CDR3 in amino acids: CASSEWGLALYNEQFF. The DNA for the CDR3 is TGTGCCAGCAGTGAGTGGGGACTAGCTCTATACAATGAGCAGTTCTTC.

This clonotype showed up just a few times. The chain combines TRBV7-2 with TRBJ1-2; D perhaps matches TRBD1 (6 bases). Germline V gene sequence: CDR1 SGHTA, CDR2 FQGNSA. With 8 bases removed from V and 7 bases from J, the gap between germline ends came to 17 bases. This CDR3 region has 13 residues. In DNA form, the CDR3 reads TGTGCCAGCCCTTACGGAGGGGGAGGTGGCTACACCTTC. Encoded protein: CASPYGGGGGYTF.

The chain couples TRBV20-1 to TRBJ2-3; D is unresolved. The CDR3 has 15 residues. Trimming shortened V by 3 bases and J by 0 bases, and 13 bases separated the two germline ends. Germline-derived CDR1 and CDR2 are DFQATT and SNEGSKA (reference sequence). CDR3 in amino acids: CSASPLLLSTDTQYF. CDR3 sequence (DNA): TGCAGTGCTAGTCCCCTCCTGTTGAGCACAGATACGCAGTATTTT.

The gene calls are TRBV29-1 and TRBJ2-7, with 7 bases that match TRBD1. Trimming took 6 bases from V and 6 from J; bases not matched to a gene: 11. The germline gives CDR1 SQVTM, CDR2 ANQGSEA. The CDR3 is 13 amino acids. The chain's CDR3 is CSVSPTGSREQYF. The CDR3, as DNA: TGCAGCGTCTCCCCGACAGGGAGTCGCGAGCAGTACTTC.

The genes are TRBV4-3 and TRBJ1-4; D not certain. This CDR3 has 16 residues. Germline V gene sequence: CDR1 LGHNA, CDR2 YSLEER. V lost 0 bases and J 6 bases, leaving 14 bases between the germline ends. In DNA form, the CDR3 reads TGCGCCAGCAGCCAAGATATCAGAAGTTGGGATGAAAAACTGTTTTTT. Protein: CASSQDIRSWDEKLFF.

Only a few counts were recorded for this clonotype. The V gene is TRBV7-8, the J gene TRBJ1-2; D uncertain. V lost 4 bases to trimming and J lost 6 bases, with 12 bases between them. The CDR3 is 13 residues long. Germline CDR1 SGHVS, CDR2 FQNEAQ. CDR3 amino acids: CASSSYGRDGYTF. CDR3 DNA: TGTGCCAGCAGCTCCTATGGGCGGGATGGCTACACCTTC.

The chain joins TRBV5-5 to TRBJ2-3; no clear D. Germline V gives CDR1 SGHKS, CDR2 YYEKEE (reference sequence). The V end lost 5 bases, the J end lost 6 bases, and 10 bases lay between the germline ends. The length of the CDR3 is 12 residues. DNA for the CDR3: TGTGCCAGCAGTTACGCGGACGATACGCAGTATTTT. Its translation is CASSYADDTQYF.

The rearrangement joins TRBV7-7 to TRBJ2-7; 8 positions agree with TRBD1. This CDR3 has 15 amino acids. The V segment lost 5 bases and the J segment 0 bases; nucleotides outside the gene matches: 6. The germline CDR1 and CDR2 sequences are SSHAT and FNYEAQ (reference sequence). The CDR3 sequence is CASSAGQGSSYEQYF. The DNA for the CDR3 is TGTGCCAGCAGCGCTGGACAGGGAAGCTCCTACGAGCAGTACTTC.

The chain carries TRBV11-3 and TRBJ1-1; possibly TRBD1 for D (6 bases). Germline V gene lookup returns CDR1 SGHNT and CDR2 YENEEA. The CDR3 length is 15 residues. Trimming stripped 5 bases from V and 1 base from J, with 14 bases between. CDR3 sequence reads: CASSTSKTGNTEAFF. The CDR3 DNA sequence: TGTGCCAGCAGCACCTCGAAGACAGGGAACACTGAAGCTTTCTTT.

The genes are TRBV6-2 or TRBV6-3 and TRBJ2-7, with TRBD1 matching 11 bases. The CDR3 is 16 amino acids. J lost 9 bases, V lost 2 bases, and 12 bases had no gene match. In germline, CDR1 is MNHEY, CDR2 SVGEGT. The DNA for the CDR3 is TGTGCCAGCAGTTACGTGGTTCCGGGACAGGGGGGACTGCAGTACTTC. It encodes CASSYVVPGQGGLQYF.

Only a few counts were recorded for this clonotype. The chain carries TRBV3-1 and TRBJ1-1; D is unresolved. Germline CDR1 LGHDT, CDR2 YNNKEL (reference sequence). The CDR3 totals 14 residues. Trimming stripped 1 base from V and 0 bases from J, with 6 bases between. Here the CDR3 reads CASSQARLNTEAFF. DNA of the CDR3: TGTGCCAGCAGCCAAGCACGGTTGAACACTGAAGCTTTCTTT.

This chain joins TRBV4-2 and TRBJ2-1, with D maybe TRBD2 (7 bases). The germline V and J ends were trimmed by 0 bases and 5 bases, with 14 bases remaining between them. The CDR3 consists of 16 residues. CDR1 and CDR2 from the germline V gene are LGHNA and YNFKEQ. The CDR3 spells CASSQEGGGPHNEQFF. In DNA, the CDR3 is TGTGCCAGCAGCCAAGAGGGGGGGGGCCCTCACAATGAGCAGTTCTTC.

The genes are TRBV24-1 and TRBJ2-6, with 11 nucleotides matching TRBD1. With 7 bases clipped from V and 0 bases from J, the junction kept 10 bases outside the gene matches. The CDR3 sequence is 19 residues long. Germline V gene sequence: CDR1 KGHDR, CDR2 SFDVKD. The CDR3 region has the DNA TGTGCCACCAGCTTTACCGGACAGGGGGCGGGCTCTGGGGCCAACGTCCTGACTTTC. Its protein product is CATSFTGQGAGSGANVLTF.

The V gene is TRBV7-2, the J gene TRBJ1-2; D is unclear. Per the germline V gene, CDR1 is SGHTA and CDR2 is FQGNSA. There are 11 residues in the CDR3. Trimming removed 5 bases at V and 8 bases at J, with 9 bases between. The CDR3 here is CASSPATGYTF. CDR3 nucleotide sequence: TGTGCCAGCAGCCCCGCGACCGGCTACACCTTC.

This clonotype was counted between two and nine times. This sequence joins TRBV11-2 and TRBJ2-3; 7 bases line up with TRBD2. The CDR3 contains 16 residues. Germline CDR1 reads SGHAT; CDR2 reads FQNNGV. J lost 0 bases, V lost 7 bases, and 10 bases had no gene match. CDR3 sequence: CASTFRAAGSTDTQYF. The CDR3 DNA follows: TGTGCCAGCACCTTTAGGGCAGCGGGGAGCACAGATACGCAGTATTTT.

Of note for this clonotype: At one boundary the junction diverges from the germline segment, which might be a read error. The chain combines TRBV20-1 with TRBJ2-1, with TRBD2 matching over 8 bases. This CDR3 is built from 12 residues. Looked up from germline, CDR1 is DFQATT and CDR2 is SNEGSKA (reference sequence). The CDR3 spells CRALSGGFEQFF. The CDR3 DNA follows: TGCCGTGCTTTGAGCGGGGGATTTGAGCAGTTCTTC.

The V call is TRBV5-6, the J call TRBJ1-1; D gene ambiguous. CDR1 and CDR2 from the germline V gene are SGHDT and YYEEEE. Trimming left V 3 bases short and J 9 bases short, with 15 bases between. This CDR3 spans 13 amino acids. CDR3 sequence (DNA): TGTGCCAGCAGCTCGGGCCCCTTAATGAAAGCTTTCTTT. It codes for CASSSGPLMKAFF.

The chain's CDR3 is CATEGPTSYEQYF. The CDR3 DNA reads as TGTGCCACCGAGGGGCCAACCTCCTACGAGCAGTACTTC. V usage is TRBV7-9 and J usage is TRBJ2-7; D is tentatively TRBD1 or TRBD2 (5 bases each). CDR1 and CDR2 from the germline V gene are SEHNR and FQNEAQ (reference sequence). Trimming shortened V by 10 bases and J by 0 bases, and 13 bases separated the two germline ends. The CDR3 contains 13 residues.

This chain's CDR3 is CSVTGTAIYEQYF. The CDR3 region has the DNA TGCAGCGTTACCGGGACAGCAATCTACGAGCAGTACTTC. The chain combines TRBV29-1 with TRBJ2-4; 7 nucleotides align to TRBD1. The end of the DNA fits TRBJ2-7 better, so the J call may be wrong. Germline lookup yields CDR1 SQVTM and CDR2 ANQGSEA. The CDR3 is made up of 13 amino acids.

The genes are TRBV12-3 or TRBV12-4 and TRBJ2-7; D remains ambiguous. The CDR3 is 15 amino acids. V shed 4 bases and J shed 2 bases, with 15 bases lying between them. CDR3 protein: CASSSSRVVAYEQYF. The CDR3 DNA reads TGTGCCAGCAGTTCCTCCCGTGTGGTGGCCTACGAGCAGTACTTC.

The genes are TRBV28 and TRBJ2-5; D not certain. Matching the DNA end better, TRBJ2-7 makes the J call doubtful. This CDR3 has 14 residues. The germline V gene encodes CDR1 MDHEN and CDR2 SYDVKM. The CDR3 coding sequence is TGTGCCAGCAGCCCCCGAAATGTCAGCTACGAGCAGTACTTC. Translated: CASSPRNVSYEQYF.

The chain couples TRBV4-1 to TRBJ2-3; no definite D call. Germline CDR1 reads MGHRA; CDR2 reads YSYEKL. The V end lost 5 bases, the J end lost 2 bases, and 8 bases lay between the germline ends. This CDR3 contains 13 residues. The CDR3 DNA reads TGCGCCAGCAGCGAGCTCCTCACAGATACGCAGTATTTT. Amino acids: CASSELLTDTQYF.

This sequence joins TRBV7-2 and TRBJ1-1; 10 bases are a match to TRBD1. Germline trimming cut 8 bases from V and 3 bases from J; bases unmatched to any gene: 6. From germline, CDR1 is SGHTA and CDR2 FQGNSA. The CDR3 runs 14 residues. The CDR3 here is CASGWTGGDTEAFF. The CDR3 DNA reads as TGTGCCAGCGGTTGGACAGGGGGGGACACTGAAGCTTTCTTT.

This clonotype was recorded a few times. The chain joins TRBV10-3 to TRBJ2-7; either TRBD1 or TRBD2 may fit D (5 bases each). CDR1 and CDR2 (germline): ENHRY, SYGVKD. The CDR3 length is 17 residues. The V gene lost 3 bases and the J gene lost 3 bases, with 21 bases spanning the gap. CDR3 protein: CAISDGVRGGGGYEQYF. CDR3 bases: TGTGCCATCAGTGACGGGGTGAGAGGTGGGGGTGGCTACGAGCAGTACTTC.